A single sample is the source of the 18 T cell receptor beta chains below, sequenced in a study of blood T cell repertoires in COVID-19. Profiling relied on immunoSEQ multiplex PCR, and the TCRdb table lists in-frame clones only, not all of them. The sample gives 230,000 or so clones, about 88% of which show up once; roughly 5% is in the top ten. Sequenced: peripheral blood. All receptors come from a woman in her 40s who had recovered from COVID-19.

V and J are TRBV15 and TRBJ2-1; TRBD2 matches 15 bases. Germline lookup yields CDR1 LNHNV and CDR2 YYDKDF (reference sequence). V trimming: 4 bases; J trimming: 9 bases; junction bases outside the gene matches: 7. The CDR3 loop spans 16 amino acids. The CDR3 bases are TGTGCCACCAGCATTGGGGGACTAGCGGGAGGTCGTGAGCAGTTCTTC. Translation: CATSIGGLAGGREQFF.

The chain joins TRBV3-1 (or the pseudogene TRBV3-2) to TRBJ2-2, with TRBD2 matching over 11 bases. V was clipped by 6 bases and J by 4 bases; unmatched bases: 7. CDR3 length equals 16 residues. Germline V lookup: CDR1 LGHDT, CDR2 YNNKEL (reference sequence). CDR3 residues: CASRAVAGGPTGELFF. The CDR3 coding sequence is TGTGCCAGCAGAGCAGTAGCGGGAGGGCCCACCGGGGAGCTGTTTTTT.

The CDR3 sequence: CASSASLAGEETQYF. CDR3 bases: TGTGCCAGCAGCGCCTCACTAGCGGGAGAAGAGACCCAGTACTTC. This rearrangement joins TRBV7-2 to TRBJ2-5; 11 nucleotides match TRBD2. The CDR3 sequence is 15 residues long. Germline assignment: CDR1 SGHTA and CDR2 FQGNSA. After removal of 5 bases from V and 3 bases from J, the junction contained 5 bases not matched to a gene.

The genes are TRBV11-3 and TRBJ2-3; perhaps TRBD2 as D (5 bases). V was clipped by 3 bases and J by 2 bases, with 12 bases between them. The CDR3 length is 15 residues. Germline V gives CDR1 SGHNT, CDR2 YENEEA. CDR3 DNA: TGTGCCAGCAGCTTTCTGAGCGGTAACACAGATACGCAGTATTTT. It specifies CASSFLSGNTDTQYF. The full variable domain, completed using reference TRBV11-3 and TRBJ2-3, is EAGVVQSPRYKIIEKKQPVAFWCNPISGHNTLYWYLQNLGQGPELLIRYENEEAVDDSQLPKDRFSAERLKGVDSTLKIQPAELGDSAVYLCASSFLSGNTDTQYFGPGTRLTVL.

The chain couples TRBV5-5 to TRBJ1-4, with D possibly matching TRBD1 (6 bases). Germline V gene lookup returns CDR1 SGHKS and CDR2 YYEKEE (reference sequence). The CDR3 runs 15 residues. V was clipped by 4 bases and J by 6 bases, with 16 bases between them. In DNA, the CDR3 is TGTGCCAGCAGCAACAGGGTCTTGATGGATGAAAAACTGTTTTTT. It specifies CASSNRVLMDEKLFF.

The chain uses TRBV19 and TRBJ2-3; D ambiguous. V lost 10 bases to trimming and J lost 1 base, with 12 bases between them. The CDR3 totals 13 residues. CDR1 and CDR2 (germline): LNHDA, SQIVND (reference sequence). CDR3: CATSLLGTDTQYF. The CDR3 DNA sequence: TGTGCCACCTCACTATTGGGCACAGATACGCAGTATTTT.

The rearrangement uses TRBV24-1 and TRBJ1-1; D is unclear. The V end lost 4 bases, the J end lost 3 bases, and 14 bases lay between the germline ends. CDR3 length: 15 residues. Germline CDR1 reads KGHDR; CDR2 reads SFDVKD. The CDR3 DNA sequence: TGTGCCACCAGTGAGGGCGGTGAGGGTTACACTGAAGCTTTCTTT. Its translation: CATSEGGEGYTEAFF.

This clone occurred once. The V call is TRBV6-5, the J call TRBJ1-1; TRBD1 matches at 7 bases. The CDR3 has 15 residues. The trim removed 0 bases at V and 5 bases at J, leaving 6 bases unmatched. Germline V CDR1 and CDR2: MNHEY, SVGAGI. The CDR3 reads CASSYSSQGGTEAFF. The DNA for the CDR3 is TGTGCCAGCAGTTACTCGTCCCAGGGGGGTACTGAAGCTTTCTTT.

The CDR3 loop is CASSSPGQGYGYTF. The CDR3 region has the DNA TGTGCCAGCAGCTCTCCGGGACAGGGGTATGGCTACACCTTC. The chain joins TRBV7-9 to TRBJ1-2; 10 bases agree with TRBD1. CDR1 is SEHNR and CDR2 is FQNEAQ in the germline V gene (reference sequence). J was trimmed by 5 bases and V by 4 bases; bases with no gene match: 4. The CDR3 totals 14 residues.

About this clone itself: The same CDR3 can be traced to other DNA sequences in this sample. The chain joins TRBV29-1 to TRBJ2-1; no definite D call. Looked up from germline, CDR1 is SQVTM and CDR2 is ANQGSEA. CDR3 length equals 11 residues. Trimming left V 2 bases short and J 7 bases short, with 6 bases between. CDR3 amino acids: CSVELYNEQFF. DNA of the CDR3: TGCAGCGTTGAACTTTATAATGAGCAGTTCTTC.

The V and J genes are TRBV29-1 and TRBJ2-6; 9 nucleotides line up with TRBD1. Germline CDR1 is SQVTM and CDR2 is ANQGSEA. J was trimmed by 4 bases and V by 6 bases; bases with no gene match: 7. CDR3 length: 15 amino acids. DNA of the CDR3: TGCAGCGTCCGGGACAGGGTCTCAGGGGCCAACGTCCTGACTTTC. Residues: CSVRDRVSGANVLTF. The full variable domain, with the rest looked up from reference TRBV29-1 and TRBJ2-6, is SAVISQKPSRDICQRGTSLTIQCQVDSQVTMMFWYRQQPGQSLTLIATANQGSEATYESGFVIDKFPISRPNLTFSTLTVSNMSPEDSSIYLCSVRDRVSGANVLTFGAGSRLTVL.

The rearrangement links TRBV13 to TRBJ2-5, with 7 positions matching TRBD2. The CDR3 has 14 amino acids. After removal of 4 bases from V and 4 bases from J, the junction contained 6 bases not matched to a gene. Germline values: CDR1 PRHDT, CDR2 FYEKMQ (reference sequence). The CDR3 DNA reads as TGTGCCAGCAGCTCACCCTTAGCGGGAGAGACCCAGTACTTC. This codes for CASSSPLAGETQYF.

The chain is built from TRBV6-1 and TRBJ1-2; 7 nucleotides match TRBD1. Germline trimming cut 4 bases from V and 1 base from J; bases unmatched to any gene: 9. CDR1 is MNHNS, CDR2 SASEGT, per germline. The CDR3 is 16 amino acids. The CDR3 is CASSAGTDTLNYGYTF. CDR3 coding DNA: TGTGCCAGCAGTGCCGGGACAGACACCCTTAACTATGGCTACACCTTC.

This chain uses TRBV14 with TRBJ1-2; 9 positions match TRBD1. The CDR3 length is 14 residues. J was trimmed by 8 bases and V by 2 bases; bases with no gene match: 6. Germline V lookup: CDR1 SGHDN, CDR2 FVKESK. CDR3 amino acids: CASSQTGGPRGYTF. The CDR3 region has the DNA TGTGCCAGCAGCCAAACAGGGGGCCCTCGAGGCTACACCTTC.

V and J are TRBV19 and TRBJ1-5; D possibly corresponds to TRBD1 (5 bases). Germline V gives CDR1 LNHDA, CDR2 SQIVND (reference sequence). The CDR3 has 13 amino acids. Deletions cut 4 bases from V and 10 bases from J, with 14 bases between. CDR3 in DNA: TGTGCCAGTAGTAGGGGCCCAGAGTACCCCCAGCATTTT. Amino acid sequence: CASSRGPEYPQHF.

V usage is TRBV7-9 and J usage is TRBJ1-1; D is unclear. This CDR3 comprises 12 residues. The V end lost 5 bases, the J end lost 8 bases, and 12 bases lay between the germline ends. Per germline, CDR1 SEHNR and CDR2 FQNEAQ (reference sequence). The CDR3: CASSPARREAFF. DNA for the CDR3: TGTGCCAGCAGCCCAGCCCGGCGGGAAGCTTTCTTT.

The CDR3, as DNA: TGTGCCAGCAGTTTAAGGGGTAGCGCAGGACAGGGGACATCCTTTATCTACGAGCAGTACTTC. Its protein product is CASSLRGSAGQGTSFIYEQYF. The chain joins TRBV27 to TRBJ2-7; 9 bases match TRBD1. Germline CDR1 MNHEY, CDR2 SMNVEV (reference sequence). The CDR3 has 21 amino acids. Trimming cost V 2 bases and J 3 bases; bases outside gene matches: 23.

The CDR3 loop reads CASRRGGNTIYF. The CDR3 DNA reads as TGTGCCAGCAGGCGGGGCGGAAACACCATATATTTT. The gene calls are TRBV11-3 and TRBJ1-3, with D maybe TRBD1 (5 bases). The germline V and J ends were trimmed by 6 bases and 4 bases, with 7 bases remaining between them. Germline assignment: CDR1 SGHNT and CDR2 YENEEA. The CDR3 extends over 12 amino acids.